The entry below describes one TCR beta chain. Its matching antigen is unknown. This entry comes from a study of T cells in localized non-small cell lung cancer. General study points: Higher blood T cell density tracked longer overall survival.

Only in-frame clones appear in the TCRdb table, and some are missing; sequencing was by immunoSEQ multiplex PCR. The sample holds 26,000 or so clones, 80% to 90% seen once. CDR3 size: 15 residues. Trimming left V 6 bases short and J 1 base short, with 14 bases between. Germline V CDR1 and CDR2: SNHLY, FYNNEI. The chain carries TRBV2 and TRBJ2-3; no clear D gene. This specimen was peripheral blood, taken before any cancer treatment. This sequence originates from a female donor aged 60 or older with stage I lung adenocarcinoma. This chain's CDR3 is CASRATVAGTDTQYF. The CDR3, as DNA: TGTGCCAGCAGAGCTACAGTGGCCGGCACAGATACGCAGTATTTT.